This record covers a single T cell receptor beta chain. Its antigen specificity is not known. No much larger clone exists at a distance of one base, and base qualities are not known. Library creation used 5' RACE. The listed sequencing device is Illumina HiSeq 2500. The second PCR ran for roughly 6 to 11 cycles and used a J-beta primer mix along with a sample-barcoded 5' primer. A unique molecular identifier was introduced onto each TCR beta cDNA molecule by a template-switch 5' adaptor carrying 12 random nucleotides. Each sample yielded at least 2.5 million CDR3-containing paired-end reads. First-strand cDNA synthesis was performed from all RNA using the Mint cDNA synthesis kit, with priming by a TRBC-specific oligonucleotide. All cDNA was treated with uracil-DNA glycosylase and then went through a first 18-cycle PCR with the universal primers M1SS and BC2_uni_R. Under the source paper's analysis protocol: Normalization of each sample was performed by random selection of 1 million high-quality reads, each carrying a distinct molecular identifier. Instead of being binned into consensus sequences, reads with shared molecular identifiers were discarded. MiTCR, run with a Q25 quality threshold and the strictest error-elimination algorithm, handled CDR3 identification, clonotype clustering and error correction. Lower-bound total TCR beta diversity was estimated with a nonparametric unseen species model using Euler transformation. TCRdb itself trimmed the public reads at Q25 with fastp, ran MiXCR and retained productive beta chains. When rows share a CDR3 protein, they turn into one entry using the most common DNA and genes. The V and J calls follow TCRdb's processing rather than the paper's. In all, the sample holds roughly 1,800,000 distinct CDR3 sequences, and around half of those were seen once. Around 2.1% of the sample is held by the ten biggest clonotypes.

The roughly 39 donors, aged about 6 to 95 years, were systemically healthy Caucasian individuals from Russia. About 9.1 milliliters of peripheral blood were collected from each donor into EDTA-treated Vacutainer tubes. Ficoll-Paque density-gradient centrifugation was used to isolate PBMCs, with at least 7 million per sample. Total RNA was extracted from PBMCs with Trizol reagent, with at least 6 micrograms obtained per sample. Naive CD45RAhigh/CD27high T cell percentages were measured by flow cytometry on a PBMC aliquot from every donor. This sample is part of a study of blood T cells in healthy people across ages (dated by TCRdb to 2013 to 2016). Regarding the complete study: In model experiments, template switching captured about one uniquely barcoded TCR beta cDNA molecule for every two T cells. Using deep sequencing normalized with unique cDNA molecular identifiers, the study measured how TCR beta repertoire diversity changes with age. Donors were grouped into four age groups: young (average roughly 15 years), middle-aged (39), aged (about 60) and long-lived (around 82). Donors of different ages were randomly distributed across sequencing lanes to avoid experimental bias. Two additional independent replicas of 1 million unique cDNA reads from the same blood draw were analyzed for two donors (one aged 18 to 29 and one aged 80 or older).

The germline V and J ends show losses of 5 bases and 0 bases respectively, and no gene match explains 10 bases of the junction. From its cysteine to its phenylalanine, the CDR3 spans 17 amino acids. CDR3 DNA is the only sequence kept; it has 51 bases, read in frame from the first base. The germline V gene (reference sequence) supplies CDR1 LNHDA and CDR2 SQIVND. Overall results and qualifications from the work: As age increased, observed TCR beta diversity per million T cells dropped in a roughly linear way, and a significant reduction was already evident by age roughly 40. Because profiling used bulk unsorted PBMCs, naive and antigen-experienced compartments could not be compared conclusively. A strong correlation was found between observed TCR beta diversity and the percentage of naive T cells measured by flow cytometry. Compared with the aged group, the long-lived group had more naive CD4+ T cells, fewer expanded clones and increased TCR diversity, suggesting age selection. Because the CMV infection status of the donors was unknown, age-related changes in expanded clonotypes may potentially have been confounded. Estimates of total diversity based on one million sequenced T cells were regarded as lower bounds and as underestimates.

Material: blood. The sequence came from a woman aged 40 to 55 in good health. The chain is made from TRBV19 and TRBJ1-5, and 7 bases in between align with TRBD1. The nucleotide sequence reads as follows: TGTGCCAGTAGTCATGCGACAGGGAGAGATAGCAATCAGCCCCAGCATTTT. The translation is CASSHATGRDSNQPQHF. Full variable domain (CDR3 extended with the reference TRBV19 and TRBJ1-5 proteins): DGGITQSPKYLFRKEGQNVTLSCEQNLNHDAMYWYRQDPGQGLRLIYYSQIVNDFQKGDIAEGYSVSREKKESFPLTVTSAQKNPTAFYLCASSHATGRDSNQPQHFGDGTRLSIL.